This TCR beta chain was documented in a study of T cells of healthy individuals. This clonotype was picked up many times. TCRdb recomputed calls from the 5' RACE reads with MiXCR, one row per CDR3 protein. The sample consists of around 90,000 distinct CDR3 sequences, around 5.1% of them appearing once. Between the trimmed V and J ends, which lost 2 bases and 0 bases, there was a span of 14 bases. This CDR3 is built from 17 residues. This chain uses TRBV12-3 or TRBV12-4 with TRBJ2-1, with D uncertain. The source is a female donor in good health. In nucleotides, the CDR3 is TGTGCCAGCAGTTTAAGGCCAGCGCAGAGCTCCTACAATGAGCAGTTCTTC. It yields the protein CASSLRPAQSSYNEQFF.